This T cell receptor (beta chain) was sequenced for a study of blood T cells in healthy people across ages. A second roughly 6 to 12 cycle PCR used barcoded and J-beta primers. TCRdb re-derived calls from the 5' RACE reads in MiXCR, one entry per CDR3 protein. The profile covers hundreds of thousands of distinct CDR3 sequences, with under 30% appearing a single time and approximately 14% taken by the ten largest. This clonotype was detected ten times or more. Approximately 9.7 milliliters was the volume of peripheral blood drawn from each donor. Germline lookup yields CDR1 DFQATT and CDR2 SNEGSKA (reference sequence). Trimming shortened V by 3 bases and J by 3 bases, and 12 bases separated the two germline ends. The CDR3 is made up of 13 amino acids.

The receptor was isolated from an elderly woman in good health. The sequenced sample was blood. This chain joins TRBV20-1 and TRBJ2-7; perhaps TRBD2 as D (5 bases). CDR3 coding DNA: TGCAGTGCTAGCCCAGTAAGCGGCTACGAGCAGTACTTC. It specifies CSASPVSGYEQYF.